This T cell receptor (beta chain) was sequenced in a study of cytomegalovirus exposure and HLA in healthy donors. CDR3 size: 14 residues. Germline CDR1 reads SGHVS; CDR2 reads FQNEAQ. Germline trimming cut 2 bases from V and 6 bases from J; bases unmatched to any gene: 4. The PCR ran on 60 Vbeta and 13 Jbeta primers. TCRdb's copy holds only in-frame clones and misses some; the assay was immunoSEQ multiplex PCR. This repertoire shows roughly 130,000 clones, about 73% found once; its top ten account for roughly 3%. Sequences were obtained from PBMCs. V is TRBV7-8 and J is TRBJ1-5, with 7 bases lining up with TRBD1. This clonotype originated in a human donor in good health. This CDR3 is CASSLLRGIQPQHF. CDR3 DNA: TGTGCCAGCAGCTTACTCAGGGGGATTCAGCCCCAGCATTTT.